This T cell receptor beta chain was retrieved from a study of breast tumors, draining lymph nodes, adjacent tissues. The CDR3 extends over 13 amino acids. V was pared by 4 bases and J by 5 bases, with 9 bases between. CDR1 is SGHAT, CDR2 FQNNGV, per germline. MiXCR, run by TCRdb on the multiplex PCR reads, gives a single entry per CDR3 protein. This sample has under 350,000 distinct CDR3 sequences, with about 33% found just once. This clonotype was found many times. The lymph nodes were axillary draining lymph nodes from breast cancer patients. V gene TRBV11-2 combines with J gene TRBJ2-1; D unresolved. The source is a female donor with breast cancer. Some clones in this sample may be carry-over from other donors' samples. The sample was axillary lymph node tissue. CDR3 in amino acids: CASSSGRNNEQFF. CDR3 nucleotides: TGTGCCAGCAGCTCCGGACGTAACAATGAGCAGTTCTTC.